A single sample gave rise to the 2 T cell receptor beta chains below, sequenced in a study of T-cell reconstitution after alpha-beta-depleted transplantation in children. Preparing the TCRbeta library involved the use of unique molecular identifiers. TCRdb analysed the PCR reads with MiXCR anew, one entry per CDR3 protein. The sample consists of hundreds of thousands of distinct CDR3 sequences, approximately 20% of them appearing once. The sample consisted of PBMCs from the stem cell graft donor, taken from the stem cell graft. The receptors originated from a human donor who donated a stem cell graft to a child with acute lymphoblastic leukemia.

The J gene is TRBJ1-1, the V gene TRBV18; TRBD1 matches 7 bases. Germline CDR1 KGHSH, CDR2 LQKENI. V lost 5 bases, J lost 5 bases, and 14 bases stayed unmatched. There are 16 residues in the CDR3. CDR3 nucleotide sequence: TGTGCCAGCTCAACGGCAACAAAGGGGGCGAAAACTGAAGCTTTCTTT. It codes for CASSTATKGAKTEAFF.

This chain links TRBV5-5 with TRBJ1-1; no reliable D call. V gave up 0 bases and J gave up 7 bases, with 7 bases separating them. Germline-derived CDR1 and CDR2 are SGHKS and YYEKEE (reference sequence). The CDR3 totals 12 residues. The CDR3 sequence: CASSLVGSEAFF. Here the CDR3 DNA reads TGTGCCAGCAGCTTGGTAGGGAGTGAAGCTTTCTTT.